This TCR beta chain was recorded in a study of preoperative IRX-2 immunotherapy in early breast cancer. Noted treatment: preoperative locoregional IRX-2 cytokine immunotherapy. Preoperative locoregional IRX-2 cytokine immunotherapy was tested in the phase Ib source study. Using immunoSEQ multiplex PCR, the repertoire was profiled, and TCRdb retains in-frame clones only, with some absent. This sample yields around 10,000 clones, of which approximately 79% are seen a single time; 5.5% to 6% belongs to the top ten. This CDR3 is built from 18 residues. V lost 0 bases and J lost 0, with 15 bases in between. The germline CDR1 and CDR2 sequences are SGHRS and YFSETQ.

The clonotype originates from a human donor with breast cancer. The starting material was lymph node tissue, obtained before IRX-2 immunotherapy. V is TRBV5-1 and J is TRBJ1-4; D ambiguous. CDR3 nucleotides: TGCGCCAGCAGCTTGGGTCGGAACTACCCTGCAACTAATGAAAAACTGTTTTTT. It specifies CASSLGRNYPATNEKLFF.